A selection of T cell receptor beta chains follows, all from one sample in a study. In TCRdb, the 5' RACE reads were re-called with MiXCR into one record per CDR3 protein. The table lists about 40,000 distinct CDR3 sequences, approximately 17% of them singletons. Sequencing was performed on naive CD4+ T cells sorted from a lymph node. The receptors come from a female donor with breast cancer. Both conserved end residues are part of each CDR3. D genes are given only for firm matches. Clone size is not always given. Where it is, it says once, few, many or a class for expanded clones.

V: TRBV5-1; size: .; D: .; J: TRBJ1-2; DNA: TGCGCCAGCAGCAAGGACCCTTATATCTATGGCTACACCTTC; CDR3: CASSKDPYIYGYTF
V: TRBV20-1; size: .; D: .; J: TRBJ2-7; DNA: TGCAGTGCTACGAGCCCACATGGACGAAGCTCCTACGAGCAGTACTTC; CDR3: CSATSPHGRSSYEQYF
V: TRBV7-9; size: .; D: TRBD2; J: TRBJ2-3; DNA: TGTGCCAGCAGTGAGGGGGTCACTAGCGGCTTCACAGATACGCAGTATTTT; CDR3: CASSEGVTSGFTDTQYF
V: TRBV5-1; size: .; D: .; J: TRBJ2-5; DNA: TGCGCCAGCAGCTGGGGTGGTCAGACCCAGTACTTC; CDR3: CASSWGGQTQYF
V: TRBV20-1; size: .; D: .; J: TRBJ2-3; DNA: TGCAGTGCTAGAGGGGGTCCTAGCACAGATACGCAGTATTTT; CDR3: CSARGGPSTDTQYF
V: TRBV7-2; size: few; D: .; J: TRBJ1-6; DNA: TGTGCCAGCAGCTCCGCAGGGTCGTTTAATTCACCCCTCCACTTT; CDR3: CASSSAGSFNSPLHF
V: TRBV4-1; size: .; D: .; J: TRBJ1-5; DNA: TGCGCCAGCAGCCAGACCCAGACACGATCTAGCCAGCCCCAGCATTTT; CDR3: CASSQTQTRSSQPQHF
V: TRBV7-8; size: few; D: .; J: TRBJ1-3; DNA: TGTGCCAGCAGCCAGATGGGGAGCTCTGGAAACACCATATATTTT; CDR3: CASSQMGSSGNTIYF
V: TRBV7-2; size: .; D: .; J: TRBJ1-6; DNA: TGTGCCAGCAGCTTAGGGAGCAGGGGATATTCACCCCTCCACTTT; CDR3: CASSLGSRGYSPLHF
V: TRBV4-2; size: few; D: .; J: TRBJ2-1; DNA: TGTGCCAGCAGCCCAGACGGACAGCCAGACAATGAGCAGTTCTTC; CDR3: CASSPDGQPDNEQFF
V: TRBV6-1; size: few; D: .; J: TRBJ2-3; DNA: TGTGCCAGCAGTGCCGATAGGGTTTCAGATACGCAGTATTTT; CDR3: CASSADRVSDTQYF
V: TRBV6-2/TRBV6-3; size: .; D: TRBD2; J: TRBJ2-2; DNA: TGTGCCAGCACCAAAGCGGGGACGAACACCGGGGAGCTGTTTTTT; CDR3: CASTKAGTNTGELFF
V: TRBV27; size: .; D: TRBD1; J: TRBJ2-1; DNA: TGTGCCAGCAGTGTGGGGACAGCCAACTACAATGAGCAGTTCTTC; CDR3: CASSVGTANYNEQFF
V: TRBV7-2; size: few; D: TRBD1; J: TRBJ1-4; DNA: TGTGCCAGCAGCCCGAGACAGGGTTCTAATGAAAAACTGTTTTTT; CDR3: CASSPRQGSNEKLFF
V: TRBV20-1; size: .; D: .; J: TRBJ1-2; DNA: TGCAGTGCCACCCAGGGGAACCTCAACTATGGCTACACCTTC; CDR3: CSATQGNLNYGYTF
V: TRBV6-6; size: .; D: .; J: TRBJ1-4; DNA: TGTGCCAGCACCTCAGTTGCAACTAATGAAAAACTGTTTTTT; CDR3: CASTSVATNEKLFF
V: TRBV20-1; size: few; D: .; J: TRBJ2-6; DNA: TGCAGTGCTAGACAGGGAAATTCTGGGGCCAACGTCCTGACTTTC; CDR3: CSARQGNSGANVLTF
V: TRBV2; size: many; D: .; J: TRBJ1-2; DNA: TGTGCCAGCAGTGGCAGCGGGATCTATGGCTACACCTTC; CDR3: CASSGSGIYGYTF
V: TRBV5-1; size: .; D: .; J: TRBJ1-6; DNA: TGCGCCAGCAGCTTGGACCGGGGAAACTCACCCCTCCACTTT; CDR3: CASSLDRGNSPLHF
V: TRBV29-1; size: many; D: .; J: TRBJ1-4; DNA: TGCAGCGTTGCAACTAATGAAAAACTGTTTTTT; CDR3: CSVATNEKLFF
V: TRBV15; size: .; D: TRBD2; J: TRBJ2-2; DNA: TGTGCCACCAGCAGAGACGTCCGCGGGAGAGGGATCACCGGGGAGCTGTTTTTT; CDR3: CATSRDVRGRGITGELFF
V: TRBV6-2/TRBV6-3; size: .; D: .; J: TRBJ1-1; DNA: TGTGCCAGCACCCGTGGGGGAACACGCATGAACACTGAAGCTTTCTTT; CDR3: CASTRGGTRMNTEAFF
V: TRBV6-1; size: few; D: .; J: TRBJ1-2; DNA: TGTGCCAGCAGTGACAGACAGCACTATGGCTACACCTTC; CDR3: CASSDRQHYGYTF
V: TRBV7-8; size: many; D: .; J: TRBJ2-7; DNA: TGTGCCAGCAGCCGCAGGACCAGCGAGCAGTACTTC; CDR3: CASSRRTSEQYF
V: TRBV3-1; size: many; D: .; J: TRBJ2-1; DNA: TGTGCCAGCAGCCCTCCCCCCTACAATGAGCAGTTCTTC; CDR3: CASSPPPYNEQFF
V: TRBV5-1; size: many; D: .; J: TRBJ1-5; DNA: TGCGCCAGCAGCTTGGGAGGCAGGGACGGCAATCAGCCCCAGCATTTT; CDR3: CASSLGGRDGNQPQHF
V: TRBV20-1; size: .; D: .; J: TRBJ1-6; DNA: TGCAGTGCTAGAGGGACAGTAGGATCACCCCTCCACTTT; CDR3: CSARGTVGSPLHF
V: TRBV20-1; size: .; D: .; J: TRBJ2-1; DNA: TGCAGTGCTAGAGATAACCCCACAAGAGGGCTCAATGAGCAGTTCTTC; CDR3: CSARDNPTRGLNEQFF
V: TRBV11-3; size: .; D: TRBD1; J: TRBJ2-3; DNA: TGTGCCAGCAGCTTATCTTGGACAGGGCGGGATACGCAGTATTTT; CDR3: CASSLSWTGRDTQYF
V: TRBV7-9; size: once; D: .; J: TRBJ1-5; DNA: TGTGCCAGCAGCTTTACGGACATCAATCAGCCCCAGCATTTT; CDR3: CASSFTDINQPQHF
V: TRBV7-3; size: .; D: .; J: TRBJ2-2; DNA: TGTGCCAGCAGCTTAACGACGAACACCGGGGAGCTGTTTTTT; CDR3: CASSLTTNTGELFF
V: TRBV29-1; size: few; D: TRBD1; J: TRBJ2-5; DNA: TGCAGCGCGAGACAGGGGAATCAAGAGACCCAGTACTTC; CDR3: CSARQGNQETQYF
V: TRBV5-1; size: many; D: .; J: TRBJ1-4; DNA: TGCGCCAGCAGCTTGGAGGTCGGGAGTAACGGGAATGAAAAACTGTTTTTT; CDR3: CASSLEVGSNGNEKLFF
V: TRBV5-1; size: .; D: .; J: TRBJ1-2; DNA: TGCGCCAGCAGCTTGCGCCCGGGGGTTTCCTATGGCTGCACCTTC; CDR3: CASSLRPGVSYGCTF
V: TRBV9; size: .; D: .; J: TRBJ2-2; DNA: TGTGCCAGCAGCCCAGGGGTTTACACCGGGGAGCTGTTTTTT; CDR3: CASSPGVYTGELFF
V: TRBV5-1; size: few; D: TRBD2; J: TRBJ2-1; DNA: TGCGCCAGCAGCTTGGTAGCGGGAGGTAGGAATGAGCAGTTCTTC; CDR3: CASSLVAGGRNEQFF
V: TRBV4-3; size: many; D: TRBD1; J: TRBJ1-6; DNA: TGCGCCAGCAGCCCCCGAGGACAGGGAGGAAATTCACCCCTCCACTTT; CDR3: CASSPRGQGGNSPLHF
V: TRBV5-1; size: many; D: .; J: TRBJ1-1; DNA: TGCGCCAGCAGCGGGACTACAGGGAACACTGAAGCTTTCTTT; CDR3: CASSGTTGNTEAFF
V: TRBV5-1; size: .; D: TRBD2; J: TRBJ2-1; DNA: TGCGCCAGCAGCCACGGACTAGCGGGAGTTAGTGAGCAGTTCTTC; CDR3: CASSHGLAGVSEQFF
V: TRBV28; size: few; D: .; J: TRBJ1-2; DNA: TGTGCCAGCAGTTCGCCCAGCTACCCCTATGGCTACACCTTC; CDR3: CASSSPSYPYGYTF
V: TRBV6-6; size: .; D: .; J: TRBJ1-5; DNA: TGTGCCAGCACCCGGATAGAGTTCGCTCAGCCCCAGCATTTT; CDR3: CASTRIEFAQPQHF
V: TRBV20-1; size: many; D: TRBD1; J: TRBJ1-2; DNA: TGCAGTGCTGACATTAGGGCTGCGGGACAGGGGGCCGCTGGCTACACCTTC; CDR3: CSADIRAAGQGAAGYTF
V: TRBV7-9; size: many; D: TRBD1; J: TRBJ2-1; DNA: TGTGCCAGCAGCTCCCGGGACAGACGCAACAATGAGCAGTTCTTC; CDR3: CASSSRDRRNNEQFF
V: TRBV7-2; size: few; D: TRBD2; J: TRBJ2-3; DNA: TGTGCCAGCAGATTACTACTAGCGGGGGGCACAGATACGCAGTATTTT; CDR3: CASRLLLAGGTDTQYF
V: TRBV18; size: .; D: .; J: TRBJ2-5; DNA: TGTGCCAGCTCACGAGGACAAGAAGAGACCCAGTACTTC; CDR3: CASSRGQEETQYF
V: TRBV28; size: .; D: .; J: TRBJ1-2; DNA: TGTGCCAGCAGTTCTAACTATGGCTACACCTTC; CDR3: CASSSNYGYTF
V: TRBV5-1; size: few; D: TRBD1; J: TRBJ1-3; DNA: TGCGCCAGCAGCACCTCTCATGGGACAGCCAGAAACACCATATATTTT; CDR3: CASSTSHGTARNTIYF
V: TRBV6-2/TRBV6-3; size: many; D: TRBD2; J: TRBJ2-3; DNA: TGTGCCAGCAGTCCTTTTACTAGCGTCCGCACAGATACGCAGTATTTT; CDR3: CASSPFTSVRTDTQYF